This T cell receptor (beta chain) appears in the sequencing data of a study of OX40 agonist ivuxolimab in advanced cancers. Findings and limits, study-wide: Expanded clones tended on average to be more numerous among CD8+ T cells than CD4+.

CDR1 and CDR2 (germline): MNHNS, SASEGT. V lost 6 bases and J lost 8, with 13 bases in between. The CDR3 is 13 amino acids. The method was immunoSEQ multiplex PCR; TCRdb's version includes in-frame clones alone and lacks a portion of them. This table has 70,000 to 75,000 clones, 65% to 90% appearing once. Regarding this clone: Its specificity is unknown.

The sequence derives from an adult with an advanced solid tumor such as melanoma, head and neck, liver or kidney cancer. This rearrangement joins TRBV6-1 to TRBJ1-4; D is undetermined. The sequenced sample was CD4+ or CD8+ T cells sorted from blood, obtained in a trial of the OX40 agonist ivuxolimab. The CDR3 sequence: CASRELKREKLFF. The CDR3 nucleotides are TGTGCCAGCAGGGAACTTAAGAGGGAAAAACTGTTTTTT.